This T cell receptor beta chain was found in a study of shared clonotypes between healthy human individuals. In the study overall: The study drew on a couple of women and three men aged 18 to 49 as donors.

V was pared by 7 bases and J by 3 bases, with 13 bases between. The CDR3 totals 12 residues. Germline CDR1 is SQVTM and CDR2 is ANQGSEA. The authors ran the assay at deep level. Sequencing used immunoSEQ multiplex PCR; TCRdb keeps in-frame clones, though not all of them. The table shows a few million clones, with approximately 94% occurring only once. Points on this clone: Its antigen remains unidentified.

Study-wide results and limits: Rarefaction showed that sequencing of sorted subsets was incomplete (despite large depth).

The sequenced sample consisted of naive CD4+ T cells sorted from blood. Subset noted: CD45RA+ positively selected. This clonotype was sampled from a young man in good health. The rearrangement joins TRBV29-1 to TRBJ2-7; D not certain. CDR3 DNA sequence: TGCAGCGCCGAAACACCTAACTACGAGCAGTACTTC. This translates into CSAETPNYEQYF.